These 25 T cell receptor beta chains originate from one sample sequenced in a study of T cells in localized non-small cell lung cancer. Measured with immunoSEQ multiplex PCR; TCRdb has only the in-frame clones, and not every one. This table holds some 900 clones, around 32% found once. The source material was lung tumor tissue, sampled before any cancer treatment. The source is an older female donor with stage III squamous cell lung carcinoma.

By frequency in the sample, this clone is large. The chain employs TRBV11-3 and TRBJ2-2, with no clear D. The CDR3 length is 15 residues. Germline lookup yields CDR1 SGHNT and CDR2 YENEEA. Trimming removed 5 bases at V and 6 bases at J, with 16 bases between. DNA of the CDR3: TGTGCCAGCAGCCTCGATTCTCGGGTGCCCGGGGAGCTGTTTTTT. Protein sequence: CASSLDSRVPGELFF.

This chain uses TRBV14 with TRBJ1-1; D gene unclear. Germline-derived CDR1 and CDR2 are SGHDN and FVKESK. The CDR3 extends over 14 amino acids. The germline V and J ends were trimmed by 1 base and 4 bases, with 10 bases remaining between them. Here the CDR3 DNA reads TGTGCCAGCAGCCAAGCGGAATGGAGCACTGAAGCTTTCTTT. This encodes CASSQAEWSTEAFF.

The chain is built from TRBV19 and TRBJ2-2; D is possibly TRBD1 or TRBD2 (5 bases each). The CDR3 runs 15 residues. CDR1 and CDR2 from the germline V gene are LNHDA and SQIVND (reference sequence). Trimming took 4 bases from V and 2 from J, leaving 11 bases between them. CDR3 in amino acids: CASSTRDLNTGELFF. DNA for the CDR3: TGTGCCAGTAGTACCCGGGACCTCAACACCGGGGAGCTGTTTTTT.

The V call is TRBV9, the J call TRBJ2-7; D is perhaps TRBD2 (6 bases). The CDR3 runs 14 residues. With 1 base removed from V and 2 bases from J, the gap between germline ends came to 10 bases. The V gene's germline CDR1 is SGDLS and CDR2 YYNGEE. In DNA, the CDR3 is TGTGCCAGCAGCGTATCCGGGACTCCCTACGAGCAGTACTTC. Protein: CASSVSGTPYEQYF.

This chain uses TRBV23-1 with TRBJ1-5; tentative D call: TRBD1 (5 bases). TRBV23-1 is an ORF; its function is uncertain. The length of the CDR3 is 17 residues. The ends were cut back, 4 bases at V and 6 bases at J, with 22 bases in the middle. The CDR3 nucleotides read TGCGCCAGCAGTCGGGAGACAGCCATTAATAGCGGTCAGCCCCAGCATTTT. Its protein product is CASSRETAINSGQPQHF.

This clone has only a few counts. The chain joins TRBV18 to TRBJ2-3; D is perhaps TRBD2 (7 bases). V lost 1 base, J lost 5 bases, and 13 bases lay in between. This CDR3 is built from 15 residues. Germline V CDR1 and CDR2: KGHSH, LQKENI. The CDR3 nucleotides read TGTGCCAGCTCACCACGGGGGGGGCCTGGAGATACGCAGTATTTT. Translated, it gives CASSPRGGPGDTQYF.

This clone is judged large. The V and J genes are TRBV6-8 and TRBJ2-1, with D possibly TRBD2 on 6 matching bases. The V end lost 1 base, the J end lost 7 bases, and 14 bases lay between the germline ends. Germline CDR1 MNHGY, CDR2 SAAAGT. This CDR3 has 15 amino acids. The CDR3 sequence is CASSYYGGFRNEQFF. The CDR3 DNA reads TGTGCCAGCAGTTACTACGGGGGATTCAGGAATGAGCAGTTCTTC.

The chain is built from TRBV6-8 and TRBJ1-3; the match to TRBD1 covers 7 bases. V was clipped by 1 base and J by 0 bases; unmatched bases: 6. The length of the CDR3 is 17 residues. Germline V gives CDR1 MNHGY, CDR2 SAAAGT. The CDR3 loop is CASSYLSGGVSGNTIYF. The CDR3, as DNA: TGTGCCAGCAGTTACTTGTCAGGGGGGGTCTCTGGAAACACCATATATTTT.

The rearrangement links TRBV9 to TRBJ2-5; D is uncertain. Trimming shortened V by 8 bases and J by 2 bases, and 13 bases separated the two germline ends. Germline assignment: CDR1 SGDLS and CDR2 YYNGEE. The CDR3 contains 13 residues. The CDR3 is CARTWSPQETQYF. The CDR3 DNA reads TGTGCCAGGACGTGGTCTCCACAAGAGACCCAGTACTTC.

This clone is categorized as medium-sized (0.01 to 0.1%). At one end the junction does not follow the germline gene, possibly because of a read error. This chain uses TRBV6-8 with TRBJ2-5; D gene unclear. Germline V gives CDR1 MNHGY, CDR2 SAAAGT. This CDR3 is built from 16 residues. CDR3 DNA sequence: TGTGCCAGCAGTTTCCGCAGTCGATATTCCGAAGAGACCCAATACTTC. Residues: CASSFRSRYSEETQYF.

This clone showed up just a few times. This chain joins TRBV5-1 and TRBJ1-5; no clear D. The CDR3 extends over 14 amino acids. Germline V gene sequence: CDR1 SGHRS, CDR2 YFSETQ. The V end lost 0 bases, the J end lost 3 bases, and 7 bases lay between the germline ends. The DNA for the CDR3 is TGCGCCAGCAGCTTGGGAGTCCTCAATCAGCCCCAGCATTTT. It encodes CASSLGVLNQPQHF.

This clone was detected only a few times. J is TRBJ2-3 and V is TRBV6-7; D possibly corresponds to TRBD2 (6 bases). TRBV6-7 is given ORF status, its function remaining uncertain. The V gene lost 5 bases and the J gene lost 3 bases, with 9 bases spanning the gap. CDR3 length: 13 residues. This CDR3 is CASSRDSTDTQYF. CDR3 sequence (DNA): TGTGCCAGCAGTCGGGACTCGACAGATACGCAGTATTTT.

In this sample, this clone is large. This sequence joins TRBV6-8 and TRBJ1-5, with TRBD1 matching over 9 bases. V lost 6 bases and J lost 4; bases outside the gene matches: 7. Germline lookup yields CDR1 MNHGY and CDR2 SAAAGT. This CDR3 is 15 amino acids long. CDR3 sequence reads: CASSPGQGQNQPQHF. DNA of the CDR3: TGTGCCAGCAGCCCCGGACAGGGGCAAAATCAGCCCCAGCATTTT.

By sample share, this clone is large. This chain's CDR3 is CASSSHLEGEQYF. The CDR3 DNA is TGTGCCAGCAGCTCCCACTTGGAGGGGGAGCAGTACTTC. V and J are TRBV6-8 and TRBJ2-7; the D gene is possibly TRBD2 (6 bases). The length of the CDR3 is 13 residues. Trimming pared 6 bases from V and 7 bases from J, leaving 16 bases between. CDR1 and CDR2 from the germline V gene are MNHGY and SAAAGT.

A remark on this clone: Germline and junction disagree at one end, which may indicate a read error. The V call is TRBV29-1, the J call TRBJ2-7; possibly TRBD1 for D (6 bases). Germline CDR1 SQVTM, CDR2 ANQGSEA. This CDR3 contains 12 residues. In DNA, the CDR3 is TGCAGCGTTGGGACAGTCTCTTACGAGCAGTATTTC. Protein product: CSVGTVSYEQYF.

This clone occurred a few times. Germline and junction disagree at one end, which may indicate a read error. This chain connects TRBV6-8 to TRBJ1-1; D not certain. This CDR3 is 13 amino acids long. Germline assignment: CDR1 MNHGY and CDR2 SAAAGT. DNA of the CDR3: TGTGCCAGCAGTTACTCGGGGTACACTGAAGCTTTTTTT. This codes for CASSYSGYTEAFF.

This clone was seen a few times. In DNA form, the CDR3 reads TGTGCCAGCAGTCCCTCCCCGGGACAGATCTATGGCTACACCTTC. Amino acids: CASSPSPGQIYGYTF. The genes are TRBV9 and TRBJ1-2, with 7 bases fitting TRBD1. Germline assignment: CDR1 SGDLS and CDR2 YYNGEE. This CDR3 has 15 residues. After removal of 5 bases from V and 4 bases from J, the junction contained 11 bases not matched to a gene.

The chain couples TRBV9 to TRBJ2-1, with D uncertain. The V end lost 3 bases, the J end lost 5 bases, and 9 bases lay between the germline ends. Per the germline V gene, CDR1 is SGDLS and CDR2 is YYNGEE. The CDR3 totals 13 residues. CDR3 residues: CASSGGTHNEQFF. CDR3 DNA: TGTGCCAGCAGCGGCGGCACACACAATGAGCAGTTCTTC.

This clone was recorded a few times. V usage is TRBV28 and J usage is TRBJ2-1, with D possibly being TRBD1 (10 bases). Germline-derived CDR1 and CDR2 are MDHEN and SYDVKM. Trimming cost V 5 bases and J 1 base, with 33 bases left between them. The CDR3 is 22 amino acids. The CDR3 region has the DNA TGTGCCAGCAGTCCGATGCCGGGACAGGGGACCTTAGCGGGAGCGTCCTACAATGAGCAGTTCTTC. Protein sequence: CASSPMPGQGTLAGASYNEQFF.

This clone was counted between two and nine times. The genes are TRBV28 and TRBJ2-3, with 10 bases matching TRBD2. The CDR3 has 15 residues. V lost 6 bases, J lost 2 bases, and 5 bases stayed unmatched. Germline values: CDR1 MDHEN, CDR2 SYDVKM. CDR3 loop: CASRGLAGVTDTQYF. The CDR3 coding sequence is TGTGCCAGCAGGGGCCTAGCGGGAGTCACAGATACGCAGTATTTT.

This clone was found a few times. CDR3 region: CASTKPTARAEAFF. CDR3 nucleotide sequence: TGTGCCAGCACCAAACCGACAGCGCGGGCTGAAGCTTTCTTT. The rearrangement joins TRBV6-8 to TRBJ1-1, with a possible D match to TRBD1 (5 bases). The CDR3 consists of 14 residues. The germline V gene has CDR1 MNHGY and CDR2 SAAAGT. V dropped 7 bases and J dropped 6 bases, with 18 bases sitting between them.

This clone was recorded a few times. The V and J genes are TRBV6-8 and TRBJ2-1; 11 bases fit TRBD2. Trimming removed 10 bases from V and 8 bases from J; junction bases left unmatched: 10. The CDR3 totals 14 residues. Germline-derived CDR1 and CDR2 are MNHGY and SAAAGT. The CDR3 here is CAIRDSGGAHEQFF. The CDR3 DNA follows: TGTGCCATCAGGGATAGCGGGGGGGCGCATGAGCAGTTCTTC.

V and J are TRBV28 and TRBJ1-4; D gene ambiguous. The CDR3 has 14 residues. Trimming stripped 2 bases from V and 4 bases from J, with 8 bases between. Germline lookup yields CDR1 MDHEN and CDR2 SYDVKM. CDR3 DNA: TGTGCCAGCAGTTTACCCACCTTTAATGAAAAACTGTTTTTT. This translates into CASSLPTFNEKLFF.

The chain joins TRBV6-8 to TRBJ1-6; weak D call: TRBD1 (5 bases). Germline CDR1 and CDR2: MNHGY and SAAAGT. V was shortened by 5 bases and J by 10 bases, with 12 bases between the two germline ends. The length of the CDR3 is 13 residues. The CDR3 loop reads CASSRDGTSPLHF. For the CDR3, the DNA is TGTGCCAGCAGTCGGGACGGCACCTCACCCCTCCACTTT.

The J gene is TRBJ2-7, the V gene TRBV18; 7 bases agree with TRBD1. V lost 2 bases to trimming and J lost 2 bases; unmatched junction nucleotides: 6. Germline V gene sequence: CDR1 KGHSH, CDR2 LQKENI. The CDR3 contains 15 residues. CDR3: CASSPSGTATYEQYF. In DNA, the CDR3 is TGTGCCAGCTCACCAAGTGGGACAGCTACCTACGAGCAGTACTTC.